The T cell receptor beta chain under discussion was sequenced for a study of blood T cell repertoires in COVID-19. V was cut by 0 bases and J by 14 bases, with 12 bases left in between. The V gene's germline CDR1 is SGHKS and CDR2 YYEKEE (reference sequence). This CDR3 is 13 amino acids long. Profiling relied on immunoSEQ multiplex PCR, and the TCRdb table lists in-frame clones only, not all of them. The sample has 200,000 to 300,000 clones, around 90% seen once. The receptor was derived from a man aged 55 to 70 who had recovered from COVID-19. Sequencing was performed on peripheral blood. The rearrangement uses TRBV5-5 and TRBJ1-6; D remains ambiguous. CDR3 residues: CASSLAGVGSLHF. The CDR3 DNA is TGTGCCAGCAGCTTGGCCGGGGTAGGGTCCCTCCACTTT.